The 18 T cell receptor beta chains below come from one sample, sequenced in a study of T cells expressing NK-cell markers. TCRdb derives one entry per CDR3 protein from the 5' RACE reads, leaving out DNA. The table counts some 150,000 distinct CDR3 sequences; around 35% lies in the top ten. Material for sequencing was blood T cells: a sorted CD56 or NKG2C T cell subset, CD4+ or CD8+ T cells, or bulk PBMC T cells (not recorded which). The receptors were gathered from a woman aged 50 to 60 in good health.

This CDR3 reads CASNQGGSWAGELFF. The rearrangement uses TRBV3-1 and TRBJ2-2; as DNA is missing, the TRBD2 call by TCRdb cannot be tested. The germline CDR1 and CDR2 sequences are LGHDT and YNNKEL (reference sequence). CDR3 length equals 15 residues.

The rearrangement uses TRBV5-6 and TRBJ2-5; TCRdb selects TRBD2, and the lack of DNA leaves this call unchecked. From germline, CDR1 is SGHDT and CDR2 YYEEEE. The CDR3 sequence is 16 residues long. This CDR3 is CASSPTSGRREETQYF.

The chain combines TRBV19 with TRBJ2-1; the TRBD1 assignment by TCRdb is unverifiable without DNA. Germline-derived CDR1 and CDR2 are LNHDA and SQIVND (reference sequence). The CDR3 sequence is 17 residues long. CDR3 loop: CASSVNLERGTSNEQFF.

The chain combines TRBV15 with TRBJ2-5; TCRdb's D call of TRBD2 is untestable without DNA. Germline assignment: CDR1 LNHNV and CDR2 YYDKDF (reference sequence). CDR3 size: 14 residues. The CDR3: CATWEGHPQETQYF.

The chain has TRBV30 and TRBJ2-7; TCRdb proposes TRBD2, but this gene call is untestable without DNA. The germline V gene encodes CDR1 GTSNPN and CDR2 SVGIG (reference sequence). This CDR3 region has 13 residues. The CDR3: CAWSSAGNYEQYF.

V usage is TRBV20-1 and J usage is TRBJ2-3; there is no DNA to check the TCRdb D call of TRBD2. Looked up from germline, CDR1 is DFQATT and CDR2 is SNEGSKA (reference sequence). The CDR3 runs 16 residues. The CDR3 reads CSARRDTAGDTDTQYF.

This sequence joins TRBV5-1 and TRBJ2-7; TCRdb designates TRBD1, a call that cannot be tested without DNA. The CDR3 is made up of 14 amino acids. Germline V gene lookup returns CDR1 SGHRS and CDR2 YFSETQ. The CDR3 spells CASSLETGVYEQYF.

The genes are TRBV7-9 and TRBJ1-6; TCRdb picks TRBD1, but there is no DNA to check that call. The CDR3 runs 13 residues. The germline V gene encodes CDR1 SEHNR and CDR2 FQNEAQ (reference sequence). CDR3 sequence reads: CASSGGPSSPLHF. The complete variable domain, with remaining parts taken from reference TRBV7-9 and TRBJ1-6, reads DTGVSQNPRHKITKRGQNVTFRCDPISEHNRLYWYRQTLGQGPEFLTYFQNEAQLEKSRLLSDRFSAERPKGSFSTLEIQRTEQGDSAMYLCASSGGPSSPLHFGNGTRLTVT.

This chain joins TRBV27 and TRBJ1-5; TCRdb designates TRBD1, a call that cannot be tested without DNA. The CDR3 runs 14 residues. CDR1 and CDR2 from the germline V gene are MNHEY and SMNVEV (reference sequence). The CDR3 loop reads CASSFTGTDQPQHF.

The gene calls are TRBV25-1 and TRBJ2-5; with no DNA, the TCRdb D assignment of TRBD1 cannot be verified. The CDR3 sequence is 15 residues long. Germline CDR1 and CDR2: MGHDK and SYGVNS. The CDR3 sequence is CASGRMGQSQETQYF.

The chain joins TRBV24-1 to TRBJ1-2. This CDR3 has 13 amino acids. Germline CDR1 and CDR2: KGHDR and SFDVKD. CDR3 region: CATTITDFEGYTF.

The chain employs TRBV18 and TRBJ2-3; TCRdb's assignment of TRBD2 cannot be checked, as there is no DNA. The CDR3 is 15 residues long. CDR1 and CDR2 from the germline V gene are KGHSH and LQKENI. CDR3 region: CASSNSTSVTDTQYF.

CDR3 protein: CASRPPTGVETQYF. The V gene is TRBV5-1, the J gene TRBJ2-5; the D call of TRBD1 rests on TCRdb alone, since no DNA is present to check it. Per germline, CDR1 SGHRS and CDR2 YFSETQ. This CDR3 has 14 amino acids.

V and J are TRBV19 and TRBJ2-1; without DNA, the TCRdb call of TRBD2 cannot be checked. This CDR3 comprises 17 residues. Germline assignment: CDR1 LNHDA and CDR2 SQIVND (reference sequence). This chain's CDR3 is CASSPSLAAVSYNEQFF.

V usage is TRBV11-2 and J usage is TRBJ1-2; the TCRdb call, TRBD1, lacks DNA for checking. Germline assignment: CDR1 SGHAT and CDR2 FQNNGV. CDR3 length: 15 amino acids. The CDR3 region is CASSLDADRGPGYTF.

This chain uses TRBV5-1 with TRBJ1-1; TCRdb returns TRBD1, unconfirmable since there is no DNA. The CDR3 contains 16 residues. CDR1 is SGHRS, CDR2 YFSETQ, per germline. The CDR3 here is CASKPGTFEMNTEAFF. Looking up the rest from reference TRBV5-1 and TRBJ1-1 gives the full variable domain: KAGVTQTPRYLIKTRGQQVTLSCSPISGHRSVSWYQQTPGQGLQFLFEYFSETQRNKGNFPGRFSGRQFSNSRSEMNVSTLELGDSALYLCASKPGTFEMNTEAFFGQGTRLTVV.

V gene TRBV7-9 combines with J gene TRBJ1-5; lacking DNA, the TRBD1 call made by TCRdb goes unchecked. The CDR3 length is 17 residues. CDR1 SEHNR and CDR2 FQNEAQ come from the germline V gene (reference sequence). CDR3 residues: CASSPVGGQRSNQPQHF.

The chain links TRBV6-2 or TRBV6-3 to TRBJ2-1; without DNA, the TCRdb call of TRBD2 cannot be checked. Looked up from germline, CDR1 is MNHEY and CDR2 is SVGEGT. The CDR3 is 15 amino acids. CDR3 sequence reads: CASSLGLAGANEQFF.